The rows below give T cell receptor beta chains drawn from one sample of a study of shared clonotypes between healthy human individuals. Produced via immunoSEQ multiplex PCR; TCRdb's table is partial and in-frame only. This sample yields about 640,000 clones, of which approximately 79% are seen a single time; approximately 1.8% belongs to the top ten. The sample consisted of memory CD4+ T cells sorted from blood. The origin of the receptors is a woman in her twenties or thirties in good health. The CDR3 runs from the conserved cysteine through the conserved F or W. A D gene is named only where the DNA matches it firmly. Clone size is shown for a subset of rows, as once, few, many or a class of expanded clone.

>TRBJ2-5|TRBV2|few|-
CARGQTSETQYF
TGTGCCAGGGGGCAGACCTCCGAGACCCAGTACTTC
>TRBJ1-2|TRBV28|-|-
CASIKKGQFYGYTF
TGTGCCAGCATCAAAAAGGGCCAGTTCTATGGCTACACCTTC
>TRBJ1-2|TRBV5-4|-|-
CASSLELGPQYGYTF
TGTGCCAGCAGCTTGGAGTTGGGCCCTCAATATGGCTACACCTTC
>TRBJ2-5|TRBV5-1|-|TRBD2
CASSLALAGGEETQYF
TGCGCCAGCAGCCTGGCCCTAGCGGGAGGGGAGGAGACCCAGTACTTC
>TRBJ1-3|TRBV5-6|-|-
CASSPIQGFDSGNTIYF
TGTGCCAGCAGCCCAATACAGGGTTTCGACTCTGGAAACACCATATATTTT
>TRBJ1-5|TRBV28|few|-
CASSSATGNHQPQHF
TGTGCCAGCAGTTCAGCTACAGGGAACCATCAGCCCCAGCATTTT
>TRBJ2-3|TRBV11-2|once|-
CASSFFASTDTQYF
TGTGCCAGCAGCTTCTTTGCTAGCACAGATACGCAGTATTTT
>TRBJ2-7|TRBV21-1|-|-
CARSTSASYEQYF
TGTGCCAGGAGTACTAGCGCCTCCTACGAGCAGTACTTC
>TRBJ1-1|TRBV18|-|-
CASSPQEDTEAFF
TGTGCCAGCTCACCTCAGGAGGACACTGAAGCTTTCTTT
>TRBJ1-5|TRBV6-1|-|TRBD1
CASSIQGRGQPQHF
TGTGCCAGCAGTATACAGGGGAGGGGTCAGCCCCAGCATTTT
>TRBJ2-1|TRBV6-4|once|TRBD1
CASSDRTGGDNEQFF
TGTGCCAGCAGTGACCGGACAGGGGGGGACAATGAGCAGTTCTTC
>TRBJ2-1|TRBV19|-|-
CASSVAAQQFF
TGTGCCAGTAGTGTGGCGGCTCAGCAGTTCTTC
>TRBJ1-2|TRBV19|-|-
CASIPGREYNYGYTF
TGTGCCAGTATCCCCGGAAGGGAGTATAACTATGGCTACACCTTC
>TRBJ2-1|TRBV6-6|-|-
CASSYPSGPSYNEQFF
TGTGCCAGCAGCTACCCGAGCGGGCCATCCTACAATGAGCAGTTCTTC
>TRBJ2-7|TRBV10-2|-|-
CASSEWAGNAHEQYF
TGCGCCAGCAGTGAATGGGCAGGGAACGCCCACGAGCAGTACTTC
>TRBJ1-2|TRBV19|-|-
CASSIYSYGYTF
TGTGCCAGTAGTATTTACAGCTATGGCTACACCTTC
>TRBJ2-2|TRBV15|-|-
CATSRDRNTGELFF
TGTGCCACCAGCAGAGATCGAAACACCGGGGAGCTGTTTTTT
>TRBJ1-2|TRBV5-1|once|TRBD1
CASSRIPGQGDGYTF
TGCGCCAGCAGCAGAATACCGGGACAGGGCGATGGCTACACCTTC
>TRBJ2-7|TRBV29-1|few|-
CSVRGLAEGYEQYF
TGCAGCGTTAGGGGGTTAGCGGAGGGCTACGAGCAGTACTTC
>TRBJ2-3|TRBV6-1|-|-
CASSAEQYDTQYF
TGTGCCAGCAGTGCCGAGCAGTACGATACGCAGTATTTT
>TRBJ1-3|TRBV29-1|-|-
CSVQTIPGNTIYF
TGCAGCGTACAGACTATCCCGGGAAACACCATATATTTT
>TRBJ2-7|TRBV11-2|-|TRBD1
CASSSRTGSYEQYF
TGTGCCAGCAGCTCCAGGACAGGCTCCTACGAGCAGTACTTC
>TRBJ1-1|TRBV18|few|TRBD1
CASSLAGLGQGGTEAFF
TGTGCCAGCTCACTGGCAGGACTCGGACAGGGGGGGACTGAAGCTTTCTTT
>TRBJ1-4|TRBV2|-|TRBD1
CASTKTGGGEKLFF
TGTGCCAGCACCAAGACAGGGGGCGGTGAAAAACTGTTTTTT
>TRBJ2-3|TRBV4-1|-|TRBD2
CASSHPGLAGGGLDTQYF
TGCGCCAGCAGCCACCCGGGACTAGCGGGGGGGGGTCTGGATACGCAGTATTTT
>TRBJ2-5|TRBV27|-|TRBD2
CASSSRTRLETQYF
TGTGCCAGCAGTTCCCGGACTAGACTGGAGACCCAGTACTTC
>TRBJ2-2|TRBV2|once|TRBD2
CASRSSGANTGELFF
TGTGCCAGCCGTTCTAGCGGGGCGAACACCGGGGAGCTGTTTTTT
>TRBJ1-2|TRBV27|-|TRBD1
CASSLGDRGHHGYTF
TGTGCCAGCAGTTTGGGGGACAGGGGGCATCATGGCTACACCTTC
>TRBJ2-2|TRBV28|many|-
CASSFLWVGSTGELFF
TGTGCCAGCAGTTTCTTATGGGTGGGGTCCACCGGGGAGCTGTTTTTT
>TRBJ2-5|TRBV7-2|-|-
CASSPGAFLGEQYF
TGTGCCAGCAGCCCGGGCGCCTTCCTGGGGGAGCAGTACTTC
>TRBJ2-2|TRBV28|-|-
CASSLTGSQNTGELFF
TGTGCCAGCAGTTTAACAGGAAGCCAGAACACCGGGGAGCTGTTTTTT
>TRBJ2-7|TRBV28|few|-
CATRLADNSYEQYF
TGTGCCACCCGCTTAGCAGATAACTCCTACGAGCAGTACTTC
>TRBJ1-2|TRBV5-6|many|-
CASSLAGGSGYTF
TGTGCCAGCAGCTTAGCCGGGGGAAGTGGCTACACCTTC
>TRBJ2-7|TRBV6-5|-|TRBD1
CASSYSGQGASREQYF
TGTGCCAGCAGTTACTCAGGACAGGGGGCATCAAGGGAGCAGTACTTC
>TRBJ2-1|TRBV5-1|-|-
CASSGLSYNEQFF
TGCGCCAGTTCGGGACTCTCCTACAATGAGCAGTTCTTC
>TRBJ2-3|TRBV5-8|-|TRBD2
CASSGGETSDTDTQYF
TGTGCCAGCAGCGGGGGGGAGACTAGCGACACAGATACGCAGTATTTT
>TRBJ1-5|TRBV2|-|-
CASRQYSNQPQHF
TGTGCCAGCAGGCAGTATAGCAATCAGCCCCAGCATTTT
>TRBJ1-4|TRBV27|-|TRBD1
CASSLNRDREDEKLFF
TGTGCCAGCAGTTTAAATCGGGACAGGGAGGATGAAAAACTGTTTTTT
>TRBJ1-2|TRBV18|-|-
CASSPMKGSNYGYTF
TGTGCCAGCTCACCAATGAAGGGATCGAACTATGGCTACACCTTC
>TRBJ2-1|TRBV7-9|many|TRBD2
CASSTGLAGRGEQFF
TGTGCCAGCAGCACAGGACTAGCGGGAAGGGGCGAGCAGTTCTTC
>TRBJ1-2|TRBV5-4|once|-
CASSSRGGADYGYTF
TGTGCCAGCAGCAGTAGGGGGGGAGCGGACTATGGCTACACCTTC
>TRBJ1-1|TRBV11-2|-|-
CASSHGWRDTEAFF
TGTGCCAGCAGCCACGGCTGGAGGGACACTGAAGCTTTCTTT
>TRBJ1-4|TRBV5-1|-|-
CASSLGAATNEKLFF
TGCGCCAGCAGCTTGGGCGCCGCAACTAATGAAAAACTGTTTTTT
>TRBJ2-5|TRBV29-1|-|-
CSARLGAETQYF
TGCAGCGCCAGACTAGGGGCAGAGACCCAGTACTTC
>TRBJ2-7|TRBV5-4|-|TRBD1
CASSYGQGFYEQYF
TGTGCCAGCAGCTATGGACAGGGTTTCTACGAGCAGTACTTC
>TRBJ1-2|TRBV7-9|few|-
CASSLTAYGYTF
TGTGCCAGCAGCTTAACAGCTTATGGCTACACCTTC
>TRBJ2-7|TRBV11-2|-|TRBD2
CASRASGRVHEQYF
TGTGCCAGCAGGGCTAGCGGGAGGGTCCACGAGCAGTACTTC
>TRBJ2-3|TRBV10-3|-|TRBD2
CAISAGLAGVVTQYF
TGTGCCATCAGTGCGGGACTAGCGGGAGTGGTTACGCAGTATTTT